A selection of T cell receptor beta chains follows, all from one sample in a study of T cell responses to AZD1222 COVID-19 vaccine. Using immunoSEQ multiplex PCR, the repertoire was profiled, and TCRdb retains in-frame clones only, with some absent. The top ten clones hold less than 25% of a sample with around 110,000 clones, around 91% of them seen once. Sequencing was performed on peripheral blood, taken on day 0 of AZD1222 vaccination. The receptors originated from an adult in good health. Each CDR3 is given with its conserved first and last residue. The D gene is left open where the match is weak. Clone size appears in some rows only: once, few, many, or a class for an expanded clone.

TGTGCCAGCAGCCAAGAGGCCAGCTATGGCTACACCTTC	CASSQEASYGYTF	NA	few	TRBV3-1/TRBV3-2	TRBJ1-2
TGTGCCAGCAGTGAACCCTCGAGGATACAAGAGACCCAGTACTTC	CASSEPSRIQETQYF	NA	NA	TRBV25-1	TRBJ2-5
TGTGCCAGCAGCGAACACACAGAAGAGGCTGAAGCTTTCTTT	CASSEHTEEAEAFF	NA	NA	TRBV7-9	TRBJ1-1
TGTGCCAGCAGCCAAGGCATGGGAAGCACTGAAGCTTTCTTT	CASSQGMGSTEAFF	NA	NA	TRBV3-1/TRBV3-2	TRBJ1-1
TGTGCCAGCAGCTTAGCGGTCACTAGCGGTGGGACCCAGTACTTC	CASSLAVTSGGTQYF	TRBD2	NA	TRBV7-9	TRBJ2-5
TGTGCCAGCAGGACATCCAGGGCCTCACCCCTCCACTTT	CASRTSRASPLHF	NA	NA	TRBV6-5	TRBJ1-6
TGTGCCAGCAGCTTGGTGGAGGGAACAGGAAACACCATATATTTT	CASSLVEGTGNTIYF	NA	NA	TRBV5-6	TRBJ1-3
TGTGCCAGCAGCCCGCGACTAGCGGACGGGGGCGATGAGCAGTTCTTC	CASSPRLADGGDEQFF	TRBD2	NA	TRBV11-3	TRBJ2-1
TGCGCCAGCAGCCAAGATATGGGGTTATACGAGCAGTACTTC	CASSQDMGLYEQYF	NA	NA	TRBV4-3	TRBJ2-7
TGTGCCAGCCGAGGAGGGGGCTCCGATAGCAATCAGCCCCAGCATTTT	CASRGGGSDSNQPQHF	TRBD1	NA	TRBV6-4	TRBJ1-5
TGTGCCAGTTCTTTTCCGGGAATGGGATACGAGCAGTACTTC	CASSFPGMGYEQYF	NA	once	TRBV3-1/TRBV3-2	TRBJ2-7
TGTGCCAGCAGCTTAAACGCCGTCGAGCAGTACTTC	CASSLNAVEQYF	NA	NA	TRBV7-8	TRBJ2-7
TGTGCTAGTGGTTGGAATTCACCCCTCCACTTT	CASGWNSPLHF	NA	NA	TRBV12-5	TRBJ1-6
TGCGCCAGCAGCTTGGGGATCGGGCATGGCTACACCTTC	CASSLGIGHGYTF	NA	once	TRBV5-1	TRBJ1-2
TGTGCCAGTAGTATAGTAACGGCCAACTATGGCTACACCTTC	CASSIVTANYGYTF	NA	few	TRBV19	TRBJ1-2
TGTGCCACCAGCAGAGGGGCGGGGGACCTCAATCAGCCCCAGCATTTT	CATSRGAGDLNQPQHF	NA	few	TRBV15	TRBJ1-5